A single sample is the source of the 11 T cell receptor beta chains below, sequenced in a study of blood T cell repertoires in COVID-19. Clones were read by immunoSEQ multiplex PCR, and TCRdb kept only the in-frame ones, dropping some. In the table there are roughly 300,000 clones, 83% of which are singletons. The specimen sequenced was peripheral blood. These receptors were taken from a woman in her 50s with acute or convalescent COVID-19.

This clone occurred once. This chain connects TRBV4-1 to TRBJ2-1, with 13 bases fitting TRBD2. Germline CDR1 reads MGHRA; CDR2 reads YSYEKL. V was clipped by 1 base and J by 8 bases; unmatched bases: 14. The CDR3 extends over 19 amino acids. The CDR3 region has the DNA TGCGCCAGCAGCCAAGCTTTCCCATTCACTAGCGGGGGGGCTGATGAGCAGTTCTTC. It yields the protein CASSQAFPFTSGGADEQFF.

The chain combines TRBV6-5 with TRBJ2-5, with D possibly being TRBD1 (7 bases). Germline CDR1 MNHEY, CDR2 SVGAGI. V gave up 0 bases and J gave up 5 bases, with 10 bases separating them. The CDR3 sequence is 14 residues long. CDR3 nucleotides: TGTGCCAGCAGTTACTCGGCAGGGGGGGAGACCCAGTACTTC. Encoded protein: CASSYSAGGETQYF.

The CDR3 sequence: CATRGQLGATEAFF. DNA of the CDR3: TGTGCCACCCGAGGACAGTTGGGGGCCACTGAAGCTTTCTTT. The V gene is TRBV24-1, the J gene TRBJ1-1, with D possibly TRBD1 on 6 matching bases. The ends were cut back, 9 bases at V and 4 bases at J, with 17 bases in the middle. Germline lookup yields CDR1 KGHDR and CDR2 SFDVKD. CDR3 length: 14 amino acids.

V usage is TRBV7-2 and J usage is TRBJ2-3; D may be TRBD2 (5 bases). Germline CDR1 SGHTA, CDR2 FQGNSA. The CDR3 is 17 residues long. Trimming pared 1 base from V and 1 base from J, leaving 15 bases between. CDR3 in amino acids: CASSLVFDLRGTDTQYF. The CDR3 region has the DNA TGTGCCAGCAGCTTAGTCTTCGACTTGCGGGGCACAGATACGCAGTATTTT. Full variable domain (outside the CDR3, taken from reference TRBV7-2 and TRBJ2-3): GAGVSQSPSNKVTEKGKDVELRCDPISGHTALYWYRQSLGQGLEFLIYFQGNSAPDKSGLPSDRFSAERTGGSVSTLTIQRTQQEDSAVYLCASSLVFDLRGTDTQYFGPGTRLTVL.

The chain uses TRBV10-3 and TRBJ1-2; D unclear. V was cut by 0 bases and J by 4 bases, with 6 bases left in between. CDR1 and CDR2 from the germline V gene are ENHRY and SYGVKD. The CDR3 runs 13 residues. This CDR3 is CAISESRLYGYTF. The CDR3 DNA sequence: TGTGCCATCAGTGAGTCGAGGCTCTATGGCTACACCTTC.

The CDR3: CASSRLSGGFTEKLFF. The CDR3 DNA sequence: TGTGCCAGCAGCCGACTATCAGGGGGCTTTACTGAAAAACTGTTTTTT. The rearrangement uses TRBV4-2 and TRBJ1-4, with 8 bases identical to TRBD1. Trimming cost V 4 bases and J 7 bases; bases outside gene matches: 11. CDR3 size: 16 residues. Germline lookup yields CDR1 LGHNA and CDR2 YNFKEQ.

The genes are TRBV30 and TRBJ1-1, with D possibly being TRBD1 (5 bases). The CDR3 extends over 11 amino acids. Trimming shortened V by 4 bases and J by 7 bases, and 10 bases separated the two germline ends. Germline assignment: CDR1 GTSNPN and CDR2 SVGIG (reference sequence). The CDR3 DNA is TGTGCCTGGAAGAGGAGGGGTGAAGCTTTCTTT. It specifies CAWKRRGEAFF.

This clone has only a few counts. The chain carries TRBV18 and TRBJ1-1; D call uncertain. CDR3 size: 15 residues. Trimming removed 0 bases from V and 4 bases from J, with 12 bases in between. Germline-derived CDR1 and CDR2 are KGHSH and LQKENI. CDR3 DNA: TGTGCCAGCTCACCACCCGGGATAAGGACCACTGAAGCTTTCTTT. It codes for CASSPPGIRTTEAFF.

The chain joins TRBV5-1 to TRBJ1-2, with D possibly TRBD1 on 5 matching bases. V lost 0 bases and J 0 bases, leaving 9 bases between the germline ends. Germline CDR1 and CDR2: SGHRS and YFSETQ. This CDR3 spans 15 amino acids. DNA for the CDR3: TGCGCCAGCAGCTTGGTGGGGGGAGCTAACTATGGCTACACCTTC. Translated: CASSLVGGANYGYTF.

The chain is built from TRBV10-3 and TRBJ2-7, with 9 bases matching TRBD1. The CDR3 runs 11 residues. Trimming took 8 bases from V and 7 from J; bases not matched to a gene: 3. Germline loops: CDR1 ENHRY, CDR2 SYGVKD. CDR3 protein: CAIGQGNEQYV. The CDR3 DNA follows: TGTGCCATCGGACAGGGGAATGAGCAGTACGTC.

In this sample, this clone turned up a few times. The J gene is TRBJ1-6, the V gene TRBV3-1 (or the pseudogene TRBV3-2); 10 positions match TRBD1. The V gene end was trimmed by 4 bases and the J gene end by 8 bases; junction bases not matched to a gene: 5. The CDR3 is 15 residues long. Germline CDR1 reads LGHDT; CDR2 reads YNNKEL (reference sequence). Written as DNA, the CDR3 is TGTGCCAGCAGCCTTCGGGACAGGGGAGATTCACCCCTCCACTTT. Residues: CASSLRDRGDSPLHF.